This T cell receptor (beta chain) is drawn from a study of T cells after yellow fever vaccination. Study summary: Researchers used SMART-Seq v4 Ultra Low Input to prepare fractions that had low cell numbers. General observations from the study: Clones from primary vaccination mostly reappeared after the booster (around 96% CD4, roughly 87% CD8).

This clonotype appeared a few times. Its antigen is undetermined. MiXCR, applied by TCRdb to the 5' RACE reads, yields one record per CDR3 protein. The top ten hold less than 3.5% of the sample, which has roughly 170,000 distinct CDR3 sequences, 5.5% to 7.5% seen once. The receptor's source is a young man who received the YFV17D yellow fever vaccine. The material sequenced was CD4+ T cells sorted from PBMCs, taken on the day of the first yellow fever vaccination.

The CDR3 protein is CSARGPGQSLYSNQPQHF. In DNA, the CDR3 is TGCAGTGCTAGAGGTCCGGGACAGAGTCTATATAGCAATCAGCCCCAGCATTTT. The V call is TRBV20-1, the J call TRBJ1-5, with 7 positions matching TRBD1. V lost 1 base to trimming and J lost 0 bases; unmatched junction nucleotides: 12. The CDR3 runs to 18 residues. The germline gives CDR1 DFQATT, CDR2 SNEGSKA (reference sequence).